Following are 17 T cell receptor beta chains from one sample sequenced in a study of T-cell reconstitution after alpha-beta-depleted transplantation in children. TCRbeta library construction was performed incorporating unique molecular identifiers. One entry per CDR3 protein, called by TCRdb with MiXCR from the PCR reads. The data contain 200,000 to 250,000 distinct CDR3 sequences, 9.5% to 13% of them singletons. The sequencing here drew on PBMCs, taken before TCRalphabeta/CD19-depleted stem cell transplant. These receptors were collected from a child less than two years old with acute myeloid leukemia, due to receive a stem cell transplant.

This clonotype has ten or more counts. CDR3 DNA sequence: TGCAGTGCCAAGACGACGGACCGACGGAACACTGAAGCTTTCTTT. Its translation: CSAKTTDRRNTEAFF. J is TRBJ1-1 and V is TRBV20-1; D not resolved. V was cut by 6 bases and J by 1 base, with 18 bases left in between. Germline V gene lookup returns CDR1 DFQATT and CDR2 SNEGSKA (reference sequence). The CDR3 runs to 15 residues.

This clonotype has ten or more counts. The chain carries TRBV5-1 and TRBJ2-2, with no clear D. The germline CDR1 and CDR2 sequences are SGHRS and YFSETQ. V was cut by 0 bases and J by 0 bases, with 9 bases left in between. The CDR3 extends over 16 amino acids. The CDR3 region is CASSLVAHANTGELFF. The CDR3 region has the DNA TGCGCCAGCAGCTTGGTTGCTCACGCGAACACCGGGGAGCTGTTTTTT.

As regards this clonotype: Compared with germline, one end of the junction differs, possibly owing to a read error. V is TRBV12-3 or TRBV12-4 and J is TRBJ1-2; D may be TRBD1 (5 bases). The CDR3 loop spans 11 amino acids. CDR3: CASGTFYGDTF. In DNA, the CDR3 is TGTGCCAGCGGGACCTTCTATGGCGACACCTTC.

In regard to this clonotype: A much larger clone lies a single base off, so this may be a read error. This sequence joins TRBV7-9 and TRBJ2-5; a possible D gene is TRBD1 (6 bases). The CDR3 runs 13 residues. Germline CDR1 is SEHNR and CDR2 is FQNEAQ (reference sequence). V was shortened by 11 bases and J by 5 bases, with 18 bases between the two germline ends. In DNA, the CDR3 is TGTGCCGGTGCCAGGGGCGTTGGGGAGACCCAGTACTTC. It is translated as CAGARGVGETQYF. The variable domain in full, with the rest retrieved from reference TRBV7-9 and TRBJ2-5, is DTGVSQNPRHKITKRGQNVTFRCDPISEHNRLYWYRQTLGQGPEFLTYFQNEAQLEKSRLLSDRFSAERPKGSFSTLEIQRTEQGDSAMYLCAGARGVGETQYFGPGTRLLVL.

CDR3: CASSLAPLAGGYEQYF. The CDR3 bases are TGTGCCAGCAGCTTGGCTCCACTAGCGGGAGGCTACGAGCAGTACTTC. This sequence joins TRBV11-2 and TRBJ2-7; 12 bases map to TRBD2. The germline gives CDR1 SGHAT, CDR2 FQNNGV. The V gene end was trimmed by 3 bases and the J gene end by 3 bases; junction bases not matched to a gene: 6. This CDR3 is 16 amino acids long.

This clonotype was counted ten times or more. The rearrangement joins TRBV12-3 or TRBV12-4 to TRBJ2-7; either TRBD1 or TRBD2 may fit D (5 bases each). The CDR3 has 14 amino acids. Trimming took 7 bases from V and 4 from J, leaving 17 bases between them. This CDR3 reads CASTRGYPDYEQYF. Here the CDR3 DNA reads TGTGCCAGCACTCGGGGCTATCCAGATTACGAGCAGTACTTC.

The gene calls are TRBV30 and TRBJ1-1, with unresolved D. Germline loops: CDR1 GTSNPN, CDR2 SVGIG (reference sequence). Between the trimmed V and J ends, which lost 3 bases and 6 bases, there was a span of 5 bases. This CDR3 is built from 10 residues. The DNA of the CDR3 is TGTGCCTGGAGGGCCCCTGAAGCTTTCTTT. Its protein product is CAWRAPEAFF. The complete variable domain, with remaining parts taken from reference TRBV30 and TRBJ1-1, reads SQTIHQWPATLVQPVGSPLSLECTVEGTSNPNLYWYRQAAGRGLQLLFYSVGIGQISSEVPQNLSASRPQDRQFILSSKKLLLSDSGFYLCAWRAPEAFFGQGTRLTVV.

This clonotype appeared many times. The V gene is TRBV5-1, the J gene TRBJ2-3, with D perhaps matching TRBD2 (7 bases). The germline V and J ends were trimmed by 6 bases and 5 bases, with 19 bases remaining between them. Germline-derived CDR1 and CDR2 are SGHRS and YFSETQ. The CDR3 is 15 amino acids. CDR3 coding DNA: TGCGCCAGCAATACTGATCCGGGGGGCAGAGATACGCAGTATTTT. Protein: CASNTDPGGRDTQYF.

This clonotype was counted ten times or more. The gene calls are TRBV7-9 and TRBJ2-5; possible D gene TRBD2, 6 bases. The length of the CDR3 is 15 residues. V was shortened by 2 bases and J by 2 bases, with 12 bases between the two germline ends. Germline-derived CDR1 and CDR2 are SEHNR and FQNEAQ (reference sequence). The CDR3 region is CASSLMSSEQETQYF. Here the CDR3 DNA reads TGTGCCAGCAGCTTAATGTCTAGCGAACAAGAGACCCAGTACTTC.

This clonotype appeared many times. The chain uses TRBV3-1 and TRBJ1-6; TRBD1 agrees at 8 bases. The CDR3 sequence is 15 residues long. In germline, CDR1 is LGHDT, CDR2 YNNKEL (reference sequence). The V gene end was trimmed by 1 base and the J gene end by 13 bases; junction bases not matched to a gene: 9. This CDR3 is CASSQVTGALGPLHF. CDR3 coding DNA: TGTGCCAGCAGCCAAGTGACAGGGGCCTTAGGGCCCCTCCACTTT.

The rearrangement uses TRBV19 and TRBJ2-5, with 8 bases lining up with TRBD2. Germline CDR1 reads LNHDA; CDR2 reads SQIVND (reference sequence). J was trimmed by 5 bases and V by 5 bases; bases with no gene match: 4. The CDR3 covers 13 residues. The CDR3 here is CASSDQRGETQYF. CDR3 bases: TGTGCCAGTAGTGATCAGCGGGGGGAGACCCAGTACTTC. The full variable domain, rest sourced from reference TRBV19 and TRBJ2-5, is DGGITQSPKYLFRKEGQNVTLSCEQNLNHDAMYWYRQDPGQGLRLIYYSQIVNDFQKGDIAEGYSVSREKKESFPLTVTSAQKNPTAFYLCASSDQRGETQYFGPGTRLLVL.

Many counts were recorded for this clonotype. V is TRBV10-3 and J is TRBJ1-5, with D unclear. V was pared by 3 bases and J by 4 bases, with 7 bases between. Germline CDR1 ENHRY, CDR2 SYGVKD. The CDR3 has 13 amino acids. The CDR3 DNA follows: TGTGCCATCAGTGAAGGGTGGAATCAGCCCCAGCATTTT. Translated, it gives CAISEGWNQPQHF.

There are many counts of this clonotype. This chain joins TRBV19 and TRBJ2-2; tentative D call: TRBD1 (5 bases). Trimming shortened V by 2 bases and J by 6 bases, and 10 bases separated the two germline ends. Germline-derived CDR1 and CDR2 are LNHDA and SQIVND (reference sequence). There are 14 residues in the CDR3. The CDR3 DNA reads TGTGCCAGTAGTATACAGCTAGGGGCCGGGGAGCTGTTTTTT. Translation: CASSIQLGAGELFF.

This clonotype turned up a few times. V usage is TRBV14 and J usage is TRBJ2-5, with D tentatively TRBD2 (5 bases). The CDR3 loop spans 14 amino acids. Trimming pared 0 bases from V and 4 bases from J, leaving 9 bases between. Per germline, CDR1 SGHDN and CDR2 FVKESK. Written as DNA, the CDR3 is TGTGCCAGCAGCCAAGATAACGCGGGAGAGACCCAGTACTTC. This translates into CASSQDNAGETQYF. The full variable domain, in which reference TRBV14 and TRBJ2-5 provide the parts outside the CDR3, is EAGVTQFPSHSVIEKGQTVTLRCDPISGHDNLYWYRRVMGKEIKFLLHFVKESKQDESGMPNNRFLAERTGGTYSTLKVQPAELEDSGVYFCASSQDNAGETQYFGPGTRLLVL.

This clonotype was seen repeatedly, ten times or more. This chain links TRBV3-1 with TRBJ2-6, with a possible D match to TRBD2 (5 bases). Germline lookup yields CDR1 LGHDT and CDR2 YNNKEL (reference sequence). CDR3 length equals 14 residues. V lost 4 bases to trimming and J lost 4 bases, with 8 bases between them. CDR3: CASSRRGGANVLTF. In nucleotides, the CDR3 is TGTGCCAGCAGCCGTCGGGGAGGGGCCAACGTCCTGACTTTC.

This clonotype has at least ten counts. CDR3: CSALRLAGVGNEQFF. In DNA, the CDR3 is TGCAGTGCTCTAAGACTAGCGGGAGTAGGCAATGAGCAGTTCTTC. The chain uses TRBV20-1 and TRBJ2-1; 12 bases line up with TRBD2. CDR3 length: 15 amino acids. Losses at the gene ends were 5 bases for V and 6 bases for J; bases not matched to a gene: 8. Germline V CDR1 and CDR2: DFQATT, SNEGSKA (reference sequence).

This clonotype was observed at least ten times. The rearrangement uses TRBV7-2 and TRBJ2-7, with 12 bases identical to TRBD2. The CDR3 is 14 residues long. Germline V CDR1 and CDR2: SGHTA, FQGNSA. V lost 1 base to trimming and J lost 5 bases; unmatched junction nucleotides: 0. The CDR3 DNA reads TGTGCCAGCAGCTTAGGGACTAGCGGGAACGAGCAGTACTTC. It encodes CASSLGTSGNEQYF. The entire variable domain, with the rest obtained from reference TRBV7-2 and TRBJ2-7, is as follows: GAGVSQSPSNKVTEKGKDVELRCDPISGHTALYWYRQSLGQGLEFLIYFQGNSAPDKSGLPSDRFSAERTGGSVSTLTIQRTQQEDSAVYLCASSLGTSGNEQYFGPGTRLTVT.